This T cell receptor beta chain is from a study of blood T cell repertoires in COVID-19. Study context: Sources were T cells, B-cell-depleted T cells, or PBMCs; the material itself was cDNA or gDNA.

Profiling relied on immunoSEQ multiplex PCR, and the TCRdb table lists in-frame clones only, not all of them. The table lists about 530,000 clones, 85% to 90% of them singletons. The CDR3 contains 18 residues. V shed 7 bases and J 2 bases; nucleotides not matched to a gene: 10. Germline assignment: CDR1 KGHDR and CDR2 SFDVKD. The specimen sequenced was peripheral blood. The origin of this receptor is a woman aged 50 to 60 with COVID-19, enrolled during active disease. The chain employs TRBV24-1 and TRBJ1-4; 12 positions agree with TRBD1. As DNA, the CDR3 is TGTGCCACCAGACCGACCGGGACAGGGGGCTCTACTAATGAAAAACTGTTTTTT. As protein: CATRPTGTGGSTNEKLFF.